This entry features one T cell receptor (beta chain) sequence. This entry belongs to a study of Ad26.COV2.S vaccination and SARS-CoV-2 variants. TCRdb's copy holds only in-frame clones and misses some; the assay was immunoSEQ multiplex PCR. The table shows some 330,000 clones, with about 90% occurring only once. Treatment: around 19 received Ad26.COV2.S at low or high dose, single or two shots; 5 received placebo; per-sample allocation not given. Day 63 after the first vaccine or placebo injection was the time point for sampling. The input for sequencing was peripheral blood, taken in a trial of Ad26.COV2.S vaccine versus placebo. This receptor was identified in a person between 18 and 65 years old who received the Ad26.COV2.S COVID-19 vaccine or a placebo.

In DNA form, the CDR3 reads TGTGCCACCAGTGACCGCCGCGGGACTACCACAGATACGCAGTATTTT. Protein: CATSDRRGTTTDTQYF. The V gene is TRBV24-1, the J gene TRBJ2-3; 7 nucleotides match TRBD2. The CDR3 has 16 residues. CDR1 is KGHDR and CDR2 is SFDVKD in the germline V gene. Trimming removed 4 bases from V and 2 bases from J; junction bases left unmatched: 8.